The T cell receptor beta chain described here comes from a study of Ad26.COV2.S vaccination and SARS-CoV-2 variants. As for the study in general: Doses of Ad26.COV2.S were injected into muscle once or twice, 56 days apart.

Treatment here: some 20 received Ad26.COV2.S at low or high dose, single or two shots; about 5 received placebo; per-sample allocation not given. Samples analyzed were those drawn on day 63 after the first vaccine or placebo injection. Here immunoSEQ multiplex PCR was the method, and the copy in TCRdb shows in-frame clones only, minus some. The repertoire holds under 300,000 clones, with roughly nine tenths as singletons. This TCR came from a person aged 18-60 years who received the Ad26.COV2.S COVID-19 vaccine or a placebo. The input for sequencing was peripheral blood, taken in a trial of Ad26.COV2.S vaccine versus placebo.

The CDR3, as DNA: TGTGCCAGCAGCTTAGGCTCTGGAAACACCATATATTTT. This sequence encodes CASSLGSGNTIYF. This chain joins TRBV11-3 and TRBJ1-3; the D is unclear. V was pared by 1 base and J by 0 bases, with 1 base between. The length of the CDR3 is 13 residues. The germline gives CDR1 SGHNT, CDR2 YENEEA.